One and the same sample provided the 7 T cell receptor beta chains below, sequenced in a study of control samples from healthy donors and cancer patients. Here immunoSEQ multiplex PCR was the method, and the copy in TCRdb shows in-frame clones only, minus some. This table holds around 150,000 clones, around nine tenths found once. Sequenced: blood. The receptors derive from a man aged 25-45 years in good health.

The chain couples TRBV18 to TRBJ2-7; 10 nucleotides agree with TRBD2. Trimming took 2 bases from V and 3 from J; bases not matched to a gene: 1. This CDR3 has 14 amino acids. Germline values: CDR1 KGHSH, CDR2 LQKENI. This chain's CDR3 is CASSPGLADYEQYF. In nucleotides, the CDR3 is TGTGCCAGCTCACCAGGACTAGCGGACTACGAGCAGTACTTC. The full variable domain, with the rest looked up from reference TRBV18 and TRBJ2-7, is NAGVMQNPRHLVRRRGQEARLRCSPMKGHSHVYWYRQLPEEGLKFMVYLQKENIIDESGMPKERFSAEFPKEGPSILRIQQVVRGDSAAYFCASSPGLADYEQYFGPGTRLTVT.

This chain connects TRBV6-7 to TRBJ2-3, with TRBD2 identical over 7 bases. TRBV6-7 is classed as an ORF, of uncertain function. With V trimmed by 2 bases and J by 0 bases, 5 bases remained unmatched. The CDR3 has 16 residues. The CDR3 region has the DNA TGTGCCAGCAGTTACAGGCGACTAGCAAGCACAGATACGCAGTATTTT. Translation: CASSYRRLASTDTQYF.

With regard to this clone: Other nucleotide sequences from this sample produce the same CDR3. The V gene is TRBV3-1 (or the pseudogene TRBV3-2), the J gene TRBJ2-3; no clear D gene. There are 12 residues in the CDR3. Per germline, CDR1 LGHDT and CDR2 YNNKEL (reference sequence). The V and J ends lost 2 bases and 0 bases respectively, with 0 bases between them. This CDR3 is CASSQSTDTQYF. CDR3 sequence (DNA): TGTGCCAGCAGCCAAAGCACAGATACGCAGTATTTT.

This clone was recorded only once. The gene calls are TRBV5-5 and TRBJ2-6; possibly TRBD2 for D (5 bases). V was trimmed by 0 bases and J by 10 bases, leaving 14 bases between them. Germline V gene data show CDR1 as SGHKS and CDR2 as YYEKEE (reference sequence). This CDR3 spans 15 amino acids. The CDR3 reads CASSLERVQSNVLTF. DNA for the CDR3: TGTGCCAGCAGCTTGGAGAGGGTGCAGTCAAACGTCCTGACTTTC.

This chain joins TRBV14 and TRBJ2-6, with 10 bases fitting TRBD2. Per the germline V gene, CDR1 is SGHDN and CDR2 is FVKESK. The V and J ends lost 10 bases and 0 bases, in that order; junction bases with no gene match: 6. This CDR3 is 16 amino acids long. CDR3 bases: TGTGCCACAGGACTAGCGGTCCTCTCTGGGGCCAACGTCCTGACTTTC. As protein: CATGLAVLSGANVLTF. The variable domain in full, completed from reference TRBV14 and TRBJ2-6, reads EAGVTQFPSHSVIEKGQTVTLRCDPISGHDNLYWYRRVMGKEIKFLLHFVKESKQDESGMPNNRFLAERTGGTYSTLKVQPAELEDSGVYFCATGLAVLSGANVLTFGAGSRLTVL.

Worth noting for this clone: The sample holds other DNA sequences that translate to the same CDR3. The gene calls are TRBV18 and TRBJ2-1; D uncertain. The V end lost 0 bases, the J end lost 0 bases, and 6 bases lay between the germline ends. The CDR3 covers 15 residues. Per the germline V gene, CDR1 is KGHSH and CDR2 is LQKENI. Here the CDR3 reads CASSPPSSSYNEQFF. In DNA form, the CDR3 reads TGTGCCAGCTCACCACCGTCAAGCTCCTACAATGAGCAGTTCTTC.

This chain connects TRBV5-4 to TRBJ2-7, with D perhaps matching TRBD2 (6 bases). Trimming pared 2 bases from V and 5 bases from J, leaving 11 bases between. This CDR3 region has 13 residues. Germline-derived CDR1 and CDR2 are SGHNT and YYREEE (reference sequence). The CDR3 reads CASSLTGVDEQYF. CDR3 bases: TGTGCCAGCAGCTTAACGGGAGTGGACGAGCAGTACTTC. The full variable domain, its missing parts supplied by reference TRBV5-4 and TRBJ2-7, is ETGVTQSPTHLIKTRGQQVTLRCSSQSGHNTVSWYQQALGQGPQFIFQYYREEENGRGNFPPRFSGLQFPNYSSELNVNALELDDSALYLCASSLTGVDEQYFGPGTRLTVT.